This T cell receptor beta chain was captured by sequencing in a study of T cell responses to AZD1222 COVID-19 vaccine. On this clone: An end of the junction does not agree with germline; a read error may underlie this.

Libraries were prepared by immunoSEQ multiplex PCR; TCRdb keeps only in-frame clonotypes and omits some of them. The sample shows some 130,000 clones, less than 95% of them seen only once. The germline gives CDR1 SGHRS, CDR2 YFSETQ. The CDR3 sequence is 16 residues long. The V call is TRBV5-1, the J call TRBJ2-1; TRBD2 aligns across 7 bases. Source: peripheral blood, taken on day 0 of AZD1222 vaccination. This sequence was found in an adult in good health. CDR3 in DNA: TGCGCCAGCAGCTTGGCGGCTAGCGGCCTATACAATGAGCAGCTCTTC. Its translation is CASSLAASGLYNEQLF.